This TCR beta chain came from a study of a mutant IDH1 vaccine in newly diagnosed glioma. Study at large: Previous treatment comprised radiotherapy, temozolomide, or both, mostly both. At week 35 came visit V12, and visit V13 followed at week 47.

Time point in this sample: week 47, end of study. Vaccination used 300 ug of mutant IDH1 20-mer peptide per dose, with topical imiquimod. Concerning this clone: Its antigen is not known.

The table came from immunoSEQ multiplex PCR; TCRdb's copy has only in-frame clones and leaves some out. Of tens of thousands of clones listed, 65% are singletons. The CDR3 extends over 13 amino acids. In germline, CDR1 is MNHEY, CDR2 SVGAGI. Deletions cut 0 bases from V and 8 bases from J, with 7 bases between. The origin of this receptor is a middle-aged man with glioma. Some clones in this sample may be carry-over from other donors' samples. This sequence joins TRBV6-5 and TRBJ1-4; D remains unclear. This specimen consisted of peripheral blood mononuclear cells (PBMCs), obtained from a glioma patient whose treatment included an IDH1 peptide vaccine. In DNA, the CDR3 is TGTGCCAGCAGTTACTCGACATCGGAAAAACTGTTTTTT. It is translated as CASSYSTSEKLFF.